This T cell receptor beta chain was identified in a study of blood T cell repertoires in COVID-19. Study-wide background: Both acute and convalescent COVID-19 samples were obtained from the United States, Italy and Spain. The cDNA or gDNA used as material had been derived from T cells, B-cell-depleted T cells, or PBMCs.

Trimming removed 5 bases at V and 5 bases at J, with 16 bases between. CDR1 and CDR2 from the germline V gene are MNHNY and SVGAGI (reference sequence). CDR3 length equals 14 residues. Under the authors' procedure: How many nucleated cells were present was estimated from reference gene primer amplification. TCRdb keeps only in-frame clones here, not all; method: immunoSEQ multiplex PCR. The V and J calls and clone size come from that table; D and trimming were worked out from the DNA. The table shows over 90,000 clones, with 70% to 90% occurring only once. The source of this sequence is a man aged 40-55 years with active or convalescent COVID-19. The rearrangement joins TRBV6-6 to TRBJ2-7; TRBD2 is a possible D gene (6 bases). The sample consisted of peripheral blood. CDR3 DNA: TGTGCCAGCAGTCCCTCTAGCGCTCCTAACGAGCAGTACTTC. Translated, it gives CASSPSSAPNEQYF.